What follows are 5 T cell receptor beta chains derived from one specimen sequenced in a study of blood T cell repertoires in COVID-19. Sequenced by immunoSEQ multiplex PCR; TCRdb stores in-frame clones only, minus some. The data show more than 350,000 clones, roughly 88% seen once. The source material was PBMCs or T cells enriched from blood (not recorded which). Receptors were obtained from a woman aged 18-35 years who had been exposed to COVID-19.

This clone was counted once. The chain employs TRBV5-1 and TRBJ2-1; weak D call: TRBD2 (6 bases). The CDR3 totals 19 residues. Trimming left V 0 bases short and J 0 bases short, with 19 bases between. CDR1 and CDR2 from the germline V gene are SGHRS and YFSETQ. This chain's CDR3 is CASSLVFGFRGSSYNEQFF. CDR3 coding DNA: TGCGCCAGCAGCTTGGTTTTCGGGTTTCGGGGGAGCTCCTACAATGAGCAGTTCTTC. The complete variable domain, with remaining parts taken from reference TRBV5-1 and TRBJ2-1, reads KAGVTQTPRYLIKTRGQQVTLSCSPISGHRSVSWYQQTPGQGLQFLFEYFSETQRNKGNFPGRFSGRQFSNSRSEMNVSTLELGDSALYLCASSLVFGFRGSSYNEQFFGPGTRLTVL.

The rearrangement joins TRBV28 to TRBJ1-3, with D unresolved. Trimming shortened V by 7 bases and J by 4 bases, and 17 bases separated the two germline ends. CDR1 and CDR2 (germline): MDHEN, SYDVKM. The length of the CDR3 is 15 residues. The CDR3 sequence is CASTAPGEGGNTIYF. In DNA, the CDR3 is TGTGCCAGCACCGCCCCCGGGGAAGGAGGAAACACCATATATTTT.

The chain employs TRBV10-3 and TRBJ1-6; perhaps TRBD1 as D (5 bases). The CDR3 consists of 15 residues. Trimming pared 0 bases from V and 9 bases from J, leaving 12 bases between. Germline V lookup: CDR1 ENHRY, CDR2 SYGVKD. This CDR3 reads CAISESDRLGSPLHF. In nucleotides, the CDR3 is TGTGCCATCAGTGAGTCTGACAGACTTGGTTCACCCCTCCACTTT.

The CDR3 sequence is CASSDDTGGQETQYF. CDR3 DNA sequence: TGTGCCAGCAGTGATGACACAGGGGGCCAGGAGACCCAGTACTTC. V gene TRBV2 combines with J gene TRBJ2-5; 9 bases agree with TRBD1. V was clipped by 3 bases and J by 5 bases; unmatched bases: 7. CDR3 length: 15 residues. The germline CDR1 and CDR2 sequences are SNHLY and FYNNEI.

The J gene is TRBJ2-5, the V gene TRBV29-1; 9 nucleotides match TRBD2. The germline V gene encodes CDR1 SQVTM and CDR2 ANQGSEA. The CDR3 is made up of 14 amino acids. J lost 1 base, V lost 6 bases, and 6 bases had no gene match. The CDR3 DNA reads as TGCAGCGTGGGGCGGGGGGGGCCCCAAGAGACCCAGTACTTC. It yields the protein CSVGRGGPQETQYF.